These T cell receptor beta chains were read from a single sample in a study of cytomegalovirus exposure and HLA in healthy donors. The table came from immunoSEQ multiplex PCR; TCRdb's copy has only in-frame clones and leaves some out. The table lists 170,000 or so clones, 75% to 90% of them singletons. What was sequenced was PBMCs. The receptors come from a woman in her late teens or twenties in good health and CMV-seronegative. The CDR3 runs from the conserved cysteine through the conserved F or W. D genes are given only for firm matches. Not all rows give a size; the values are once, few, many and, for expanded clones, a class.

d_gene,v_gene,j_gene,abundance,CDR3aa,CDR3nt
.,TRBV11-2,TRBJ2-1,.,CASRPSELGSNEQFF,TGTGCCAGCAGGCCGAGTGAGCTGGGGAGCAATGAGCAGTTCTTC
.,TRBV9,TRBJ2-1,.,CASSPGGGASNEQFF,TGTGCCAGCAGCCCCGGTGGGGGGGCGAGTAATGAGCAGTTCTTC
.,TRBV6-5,TRBJ1-1,.,CASSYSGGGNTEAFF,TGTGCCAGCAGTTACTCCGGGGGAGGGAACACTGAAGCTTTCTTT
.,TRBV7-6,TRBJ2-1,.,CASGGINYNEQFF,TGTGCCAGCGGAGGGATCAACTACAATGAGCAGTTCTTC
TRBD2,TRBV29-1,TRBJ2-7,once,CSVEGGGTYEQYF,TGCAGCGTTGAAGGGGGGGGAACCTACGAGCAGTACTTC
.,TRBV27,TRBJ2-5,.,CASSFYIGETQYF,TGTGCCAGCAGTTTTTACATCGGGGAGACCCAGTACTTC
.,TRBV7-3,TRBJ2-1,.,CASSLDSYNEQFF,TGTGCCAGCAGCCTCGACTCTTACAATGAGCAGTTCTTC
TRBD2,TRBV5-1,TRBJ2-7,few,CASSALTSGDSYEQYF,TGCGCCAGCAGCGCCTTGACTAGCGGGGACTCCTACGAGCAGTACTTC
.,TRBV19,TRBJ2-4,.,CASAQGDIQYF,TGTGCCAGTGCACAGGGAGACATTCAGTACTTC
.,TRBV5-1,TRBJ2-1,few,CASSLTGNLYNEQFF,TGCGCCAGCAGCTTGACCGGGAATCTTTACAATGAGCAGTTCTTC
TRBD2,TRBV28,TRBJ2-1,.,CASSPSGGEEAYNEQFF,TGTGCCAGCAGTCCATCCGGGGGGGAAGAGGCCTACAATGAGCAGTTCTTC
TRBD1,TRBV7-9,TRBJ2-3,.,CASSLTGGGTDTQYF,TGTGCCAGCAGCTTAACAGGGGGCGGCACAGATACGCAGTATTTT
.,TRBV4-2,TRBJ1-1,.,CASSQFLAEAFF,TGTGCCAGCAGCCAATTCCTAGCTGAAGCTTTCTTT
TRBD2,TRBV28,TRBJ2-5,.,CASRSPGRAGETQYF,TGTGCCAGCAGATCTCCTGGGAGGGCGGGGGAGACCCAGTACTTC
.,TRBV9,TRBJ1-1,.,CASSLGGSTEAFF,TGTGCCAGCAGTCTGGGGGGGAGCACTGAAGCTTTCTTT
TRBD2,TRBV15,TRBJ2-1,.,CATSSDPAGIGSGGAGEQFF,TGTGCCACCAGCAGCGACCCGGCGGGTATCGGTAGCGGGGGGGCGGGTGAGCAGTTCTTC
TRBD2,TRBV30,TRBJ2-5,.,CAWSVPLAGETQYF,TGTGCCTGGAGTGTACCCCTAGCGGGCGAGACCCAGTACTTC
TRBD1,TRBV13,TRBJ2-7,.,CASSLWVCTRTGPTYEQYF,TGTGCCAGCAGCTTATGGGTGTGTACGCGGACAGGGCCCACCTACGAGCAGTACTTC
TRBD1,TRBV27,TRBJ2-1,.,CASSPGTGPYNEQFF,TGTGCCAGCAGTCCCGGGACAGGGCCCTACAATGAGCAGTTCTTC
TRBD2,TRBV7-9,TRBJ2-1,.,CASSLRISGHEQFF,TGTGCCAGCAGCTTAAGGATTAGCGGGCATGAGCAGTTCTTC
.,TRBV21-1,TRBJ2-7,.,CASSKAPGNEQYF,TGTGCCAGCAGCAAAGCGCCGGGGAACGAGCAGTACTTC
.,TRBV19,TRBJ1-1,once,CASSGDFWGTEAFF,TGTGCCAGTAGTGGGGACTTTTGGGGCACTGAAGCTTTCTTT
.,TRBV6-5,TRBJ1-2,.,CASSLDGNYGYTF,TGTGCCAGCAGCTTAGACGGGAACTATGGCTACACCTTC
TRBD2,TRBV28,TRBJ2-3,once,CASTRSGVTDTQYF,TGTGCCAGCACTAGAAGCGGGGTCACAGATACGCAGTATTTT
.,TRBV7-8,TRBJ1-3,few,CASSLGAVGQGNTIYF,TGTGCCAGCAGCTTAGGGGCCGTCGGACAGGGAAACACCATATATTTT
.,TRBV6-1,TRBJ1-1,.,CASSETTGNEAFF,TGTGCCAGCAGTGAAACGACCGGGAATGAAGCTTTCTTT
.,TRBV29-1,TRBJ2-2,.,CSVVVATGELFF,TGCAGCGTTGTCGTGGCCACCGGGGAGCTGTTTTTT
.,TRBV13,TRBJ2-7,.,CASSSYTGSSYEQYF,TGTGCCAGCAGCTCCTACACAGGGAGCTCCTACGAGCAGTACTTC
.,TRBV30,TRBJ2-7,.,CAWSVLWGLEQYF,TGTGCCTGGAGTGTACTATGGGGGCTCGAGCAGTACTTC
.,TRBV5-1,TRBJ2-1,.,CASSFGQNNEQFF,TGCGCCAGCAGCTTCGGACAGAACAATGAGCAGTTCTTC
.,TRBV18,TRBJ2-5,.,CASSRLSYRQETQYF,TGTGCCAGCTCACGCTTAAGTTACAGGCAAGAGACCCAGTACTTC
.,TRBV4-1,TRBJ2-7,few,CASSHSPLTGVTYEQYF,TGCGCCAGCAGCCACTCACCCTTAACGGGGGTTACCTACGAGCAGTACTTC
TRBD2,TRBV2,TRBJ2-1,few,CASSAPGLVYNEQFF,TGTGCCAGCAGCGCCCCGGGACTAGTCTACAATGAGCAGTTCTTC
.,TRBV7-9,TRBJ1-6,.,CASSLPGRTANNSPLHF,TGTGCCAGCAGCTTACCAGGACGGACAGCGAATAATTCACCCCTCCACTTT
TRBD2,TRBV7-2,TRBJ2-4,.,CASSFGTSGGIAKNIQYF,TGTGCCAGCAGCTTCGGGACTAGCGGGGGGATAGCCAAAAACATTCAGTACTTC
.,TRBV4-1,TRBJ2-2,.,CASSQQTGELFF,TGCGCCAGCAGCCAACAAACTGGGGAGCTGTTTTTT
.,TRBV2,TRBJ2-5,.,CASQWFGEETQYF,TGTGCCAGTCAGTGGTTCGGGGAAGAGACCCAGTACTTC
.,TRBV5-8,TRBJ2-7,.,CASSLGQLSYEQYF,TGTGCCAGCAGCTTGGGACAGCTGTCCTACGAGCAGTACTTC
TRBD1,TRBV28,TRBJ1-1,once,CASRPTQGARTEAFF,TGTGCCAGCAGGCCAACTCAGGGGGCGAGAACTGAAGCTTTCTTT
TRBD1,TRBV10-1,TRBJ2-7,.,CASRTPGQGLYEQYF,TGCGCCAGCAGGACTCCGGGACAGGGCCTCTACGAGCAGTACTTC
TRBD1,TRBV6-1,TRBJ2-7,.,CASSDVWTGVYSYEQYF,TGTGCCAGCAGTGATGTCTGGACAGGAGTTTACTCCTACGAGCAGTACTTC
.,TRBV27,TRBJ1-2,.,CASSLGGADGYTF,TGTGCCAGCAGTTTAGGGGGGGCTGACGGCTACACCTTC
TRBD1,TRBV27,TRBJ2-2,.,CASSIGTGTGPTGELFF,TGTGCCAGCAGTATCGGGACAGGGACAGGTCCCACCGGGGAGCTGTTTTTT